A single T cell receptor beta chain is shown here with its context. Its antigen specificity is not known. No base quality values were provided; no much bigger clone lies one nucleotide off. V loses 9 bases, J loses 10 bases, and the germline ends lie 22 bases apart. The CDR3 measures 14 amino acids from cysteine to phenylalanine. Left in the record is the CDR3 DNA by itself, 42 bases read in frame from the first base. CDR1 and CDR2 are drawn from the germline V gene (reference sequence): SGHNT, YYREEE. Genomic DNA was extracted from sorted cells for sequencing of the TCRbeta CDR3 region. The immunoSEQ Assay was used to sequence the TCRbeta CDR3 regions. Drawn from immuneACCESS, this table holds only the in-frame rearrangements with V and J called that TCRdb kept. Clones are partly lost; checked studies trace under half to an unresolved V gene and leave the rest unexplained. Across this sample there are approximately 57,000 clones, with around 80% seen only once. Approximately 2.8% of the sample goes to the ten largest clones.

The trial excluded patients who had a history of autoimmune disease or were on systemic immunosuppression. Peripheral blood for TCR sequencing was drawn from every dose cohort at baseline, at cycle 4 day 1 and at cycle 7 day 1. The samples were drawn from a first-in-human, open-label, multicenter phase I dose-escalation trial of ivuxolimab. Adults with locally advanced or metastatic head and neck squamous cell, hepatocellular, melanoma or renal cell carcinoma were enrolled in the trial. CD4+ and CD8+ T cells were sorted separately from peripheral blood before TCR sequencing. This sample is drawn from a study of OX40 agonist ivuxolimab in advanced cancers. Broadly, across the study: Ivuxolimab was an agonistic, fully human IgG2 monoclonal antibody directed against OX40 (CD134), a costimulatory receptor. Intravenous ivuxolimab was administered to patients every 2 weeks at six dose levels: 0.01, 0.1, 0.3, 1.5, 3 and 10 mg/kg. Of the approximately 50 dose-escalation patients, hepatocellular carcinoma was present in about 20, melanoma in around 15, renal cell carcinoma in 9 and head and neck cancer in 9. In the dose-escalation cohort, 82.7% of patients were male, and the mean age was roughly 60 years, with a range of about 23 to 90. Prior anti-PD-1, anti-PD-L1 or anti-CTLA-4 therapy was permitted, and approximately 41% of dose-escalation patients had received checkpoint inhibitors. Partial responses were achieved by three dose-escalation patients, of whom one had hepatocellular carcinoma and two had cutaneous melanoma. The point of sequencing TCRbeta in the periphery was to test whether ivuxolimab changed TCR sequence diversity and drove clonal T-cell expansion. The paper covers the monotherapy dose-escalation part of the phase I ivuxolimab trial, which included N ≈ 52 patients.

General study outcomes and caveats: After ivuxolimab, CD8+ T cells had more expanded clones than CD4+ T cells on average. The antigen specificity of the peripheral T cells that underwent clonal expansion was not determined. Low levels of normalized T-cell clonal expansion were also seen in some patients who did not respond. In partial responders in the 0.1-3.0 mg/kg groups, normalized peripheral clonal expansion was found to be among the lowest, especially among CD8+ T cells. At doses of 0.1 to 3.0 mg/kg, clonal expansion of both CD4+ and CD8+ T cells in blood was seen between baseline and week 6.

The TCR comes from an adult with an advanced solid tumor such as melanoma, head and neck, liver or kidney cancer. Rearrangement joined TRBV5-4 to TRBJ2-2; a tentative D match to TRBD1 spans 5 bases. The specimen comprised CD4+ or CD8+ T cells sorted from blood, sampled in a trial of the OX40 agonist ivuxolimab. The CDR3 region reads CATAPKGRYEELFF. Read as DNA, the sequence is TGTGCCACCGCGCCGAAGGGGCGGTATGAGGAGCTGTTTTTT.